This TCR beta chain was profiled in a study of cytomegalovirus exposure and HLA in healthy donors. The PCR ran on 60 Vbeta and 13 Jbeta primers. TCRdb keeps only in-frame clones here, not all; method: immunoSEQ multiplex PCR. The sample includes about 200,000 clones, around three quarters seen only once; the top ten take 15% to 19%. Whole-study results and caveats: As a later analysis showed, a missense DCLRE1C variant was linked to trimming of TCR beta V- and J-genes. In an earlier analysis, in some 540 donors, most V segments appeared productive either ~90% or ~30% of the time. Investigators reported around 150 TCR beta chains as tied to cytomegalovirus.

Comment on this clone: Its antigen is not known.

This TCR was recovered from a man aged 35 to 55 in good health and CMV-seronegative. The sample taken for sequencing was PBMCs.

CDR3 coding DNA: TGTGCCTACTCGGACAGATACAATGAGCAGTTCTTC. Translating gives CAYSDRYNEQFF. The chain employs TRBV30 and TRBJ2-1; maybe TRBD1 (6 bases). Germline lookup yields CDR1 GTSNPN and CDR2 SVGIG (reference sequence). V was pared by 7 bases and J by 4 bases, with 11 bases between. There are 12 residues in the CDR3.